The rows below give T cell receptor beta chains drawn from one sample of a study of T-cell reconstitution after alpha-beta-depleted transplantation in children. TCRdb reprocessed the PCR reads with MiXCR, giving one entry per CDR3 protein. The data hold approximately 240,000 distinct CDR3 sequences, with around 10% observed a single time. Sequencing was performed on PBMCs from the stem cell graft donor, taken from the stem cell graft. These receptors all come from a human donor who donated a stem cell graft to a child with acute lymphoblastic leukemia. The CDR3 runs from the conserved cysteine through the conserved F or W. A D gene is named only where the DNA matches it firmly. The size field is filled for only some rows; it gives once, few, many or a size class.

cdr3_length: 14; j_call: TRBJ2-7; clone_size: few; v_call: TRBV5-1; d_call: TRBD2; cdr3_aa: CASSLELAGYEQYF; cdr3_nt: TGCGCCAGCAGCTTGGAACTAGCGGGCTACGAGCAGTACTTC
cdr3_length: 16; j_call: TRBJ1-5; clone_size: few; v_call: TRBV27; d_call: NA; cdr3_aa: CASSPGGGRQNQPQHF; cdr3_nt: TGTGCCAGCAGTCCTGGCGGGGGTCGGCAGAATCAGCCCCAGCATTTT
cdr3_length: 14; j_call: TRBJ1-5; clone_size: many; v_call: TRBV10-2; d_call: NA; cdr3_aa: CASSEADSAQPQHF; cdr3_nt: TGCGCCAGCAGTGAAGCGGACAGTGCTCAGCCCCAGCATTTT
cdr3_length: 15; j_call: TRBJ2-5; clone_size: many; v_call: TRBV11-2; d_call: NA; cdr3_aa: CASSLVRGTQETQYF; cdr3_nt: TGTGCCAGCAGCTTAGTTAGGGGGACCCAAGAGACCCAGTACTTC
cdr3_length: 13; j_call: TRBJ1-5; clone_size: NA; v_call: TRBV6-2/TRBV6-3; d_call: NA; cdr3_aa: CASFRGGDQPQHF; cdr3_nt: TGTGCCAGCTTCAGGGGAGGGGATCAGCCCCAGCATTTT
cdr3_length: 15; j_call: TRBJ1-1; clone_size: many; v_call: TRBV6-5; d_call: NA; cdr3_aa: CASSYSKPSDTEAFF; cdr3_nt: TGTGCCAGCAGTTACTCGAAGCCCTCGGACACTGAAGCTTTCTTT
cdr3_length: 15; j_call: TRBJ1-3; clone_size: few; v_call: TRBV20-1; d_call: NA; cdr3_aa: CSASKAGLSGNTIYF; cdr3_nt: TGCAGTGCTAGCAAAGCAGGGTTAAGTGGAAACACCATATATTTT
cdr3_length: 15; j_call: TRBJ1-5; clone_size: once; v_call: TRBV15; d_call: NA; cdr3_aa: CATSRDLLRNQPQHF; cdr3_nt: TGTGCCACCAGCAGGGACCTCCTTAGGAATCAGCCCCAGCATTTT
cdr3_length: 17; j_call: TRBJ2-7; clone_size: NA; v_call: TRBV29-1; d_call: TRBD1; cdr3_aa: CSVAKPGQGANGVEQYF; cdr3_nt: TGCAGCGTTGCCAAACCGGGACAGGGGGCAAATGGGGTCGAGCAGTACTTC
cdr3_length: 14; j_call: TRBJ1-2; clone_size: NA; v_call: TRBV5-5; d_call: NA; cdr3_aa: CASSSADSSYGYTF; cdr3_nt: TGTGCCAGCAGCTCCGCTGACAGTAGCTATGGCTACACCTTC
cdr3_length: 15; j_call: TRBJ2-7; clone_size: few; v_call: TRBV11-2; d_call: NA; cdr3_aa: CASSPARSIYYEQYF; cdr3_nt: TGTGCCAGCAGCCCAGCGCGGTCGATATACTACGAGCAGTACTTC
cdr3_length: 12; j_call: TRBJ1-3; clone_size: many; v_call: TRBV29-1; d_call: NA; cdr3_aa: CSVEKTGNTIYF; cdr3_nt: TGCAGCGTTGAGAAGACTGGAAACACCATATATTTT
cdr3_length: 14; j_call: TRBJ2-7; clone_size: many; v_call: TRBV5-1; d_call: TRBD2; cdr3_aa: CASSFRQGGYEQYF; cdr3_nt: TGCGCCAGCAGCTTTCGCCAGGGAGGGTACGAGCAGTACTTC
cdr3_length: 15; j_call: TRBJ2-3; clone_size: many; v_call: TRBV29-1; d_call: NA; cdr3_aa: CSVEDQRSFTDTQYF; cdr3_nt: TGCAGCGTTGAAGATCAGCGGAGTTTCACAGATACGCAGTATTTT
cdr3_length: 13; j_call: TRBJ2-5; clone_size: NA; v_call: TRBV18; d_call: TRBD1; cdr3_aa: CASSPPGGETQYF; cdr3_nt: TGTGCCAGCTCACCTCCAGGGGGAGAGACCCAGTACTTC
cdr3_length: 14; j_call: TRBJ2-7; clone_size: once; v_call: TRBV5-1; d_call: NA; cdr3_aa: CASSPYRESYEQYF; cdr3_nt: TGCGCCAGCAGCCCTTACAGGGAAAGCTACGAGCAGTACTTC
cdr3_length: 16; j_call: TRBJ2-1; clone_size: many; v_call: TRBV5-1; d_call: TRBD1; cdr3_aa: CASSARTGGISYEQFF; cdr3_nt: TGCGCCAGCAGCGCCCGAACAGGGGGGATTTCATATGAGCAGTTCTTC
cdr3_length: 15; j_call: TRBJ1-2; clone_size: many; v_call: TRBV3-1; d_call: NA; cdr3_aa: CASSQGQGANYGYTF; cdr3_nt: TGTGCCAGCAGCCAAGGGCAGGGCGCCAACTATGGCTACACCTTC
cdr3_length: 15; j_call: TRBJ2-7; clone_size: NA; v_call: TRBV4-3; d_call: NA; cdr3_aa: CASSQFDSWFYEQYF; cdr3_nt: TGCGCCAGCAGCCAGTTCGATTCTTGGTTCTACGAGCAGTACTTC
cdr3_length: 18; j_call: TRBJ2-2; clone_size: NA; v_call: TRBV7-2; d_call: NA; cdr3_aa: CASSSRGETGIITGELFF; cdr3_nt: TGTGCCAGCAGCTCGAGGGGGGAGACAGGCATTATCACCGGGGAGCTGTTTTTT
cdr3_length: 14; j_call: TRBJ2-5; clone_size: many; v_call: TRBV20-1; d_call: NA; cdr3_aa: CSARDARQQETQYF; cdr3_nt: TGCAGTGCTAGAGATGCCCGACAGCAAGAGACCCAGTACTTC
cdr3_length: 15; j_call: TRBJ2-5; clone_size: many; v_call: TRBV10-3; d_call: TRBD2; cdr3_aa: CAISDGSGAQETQYF; cdr3_nt: TGTGCCATCAGTGATGGTAGCGGGGCCCAAGAGACCCAGTACTTC
cdr3_length: 15; j_call: TRBJ2-3; clone_size: few; v_call: TRBV27; d_call: TRBD2; cdr3_aa: CASSFRGVIPDTQYF; cdr3_nt: TGTGCCAGCAGTTTCCGGGGGGTGATCCCAGATACGCAGTATTTT
cdr3_length: 13; j_call: TRBJ1-1; clone_size: NA; v_call: TRBV7-2; d_call: NA; cdr3_aa: CASSLGGGAEAFF; cdr3_nt: TGTGCCAGCAGCTTAGGCGGGGGGGCGGAAGCTTTCTTT
cdr3_length: 17; j_call: TRBJ2-1; clone_size: NA; v_call: TRBV11-2; d_call: TRBD2; cdr3_aa: CASSSKGAGGRDNEQFF; cdr3_nt: TGTGCCAGCAGCTCAAAAGGAGCGGGGGGGCGGGACAATGAGCAGTTCTTC
cdr3_length: 14; j_call: TRBJ1-1; clone_size: many; v_call: TRBV6-2/TRBV6-3; d_call: TRBD1; cdr3_aa: CASRHRGQNTEAFF; cdr3_nt: TGTGCCAGCAGGCACAGGGGACAGAACACTGAAGCTTTCTTT
cdr3_length: 13; j_call: TRBJ1-2; clone_size: NA; v_call: TRBV12-3/TRBV12-4; d_call: TRBD1; cdr3_aa: CASRIQGTYGYTF; cdr3_nt: TGTGCCAGCAGAATACAGGGGACTTATGGCTACACCTTC
cdr3_length: 17; j_call: TRBJ1-1; clone_size: many; v_call: TRBV28; d_call: TRBD1; cdr3_aa: CASSGTGVGWVNTEAFF; cdr3_nt: TGTGCCAGCAGTGGGACAGGGGTAGGGTGGGTGAACACTGAAGCTTTCTTT
cdr3_length: 15; j_call: TRBJ1-5; clone_size: many; v_call: TRBV7-2; d_call: TRBD1; cdr3_aa: CASSFDGGQRDPQHF; cdr3_nt: TGTGCCAGCAGCTTTGACGGGGGACAGCGGGATCCCCAGCATTTT
cdr3_length: 15; j_call: TRBJ1-5; clone_size: few; v_call: TRBV5-1; d_call: NA; cdr3_aa: CASSSGREDSEPQHF; cdr3_nt: TGCGCCAGCAGCAGTGGCAGGGAGGATTCGGAGCCCCAGCATTTT
cdr3_length: 19; j_call: TRBJ2-2; clone_size: many; v_call: TRBV15; d_call: TRBD1; cdr3_aa: CATSRQQGISVYSTGELFF; cdr3_nt: TGTGCCACCAGCAGGCAACAGGGGATTTCAGTTTATAGCACCGGGGAGCTGTTTTTT
cdr3_length: 14; j_call: TRBJ1-3; clone_size: NA; v_call: TRBV5-1; d_call: NA; cdr3_aa: CASGSGISGNTIYF; cdr3_nt: TGCGCCAGCGGGTCAGGGATCTCTGGAAACACCATATATTTT
cdr3_length: 14; j_call: TRBJ2-3; clone_size: NA; v_call: TRBV5-1; d_call: NA; cdr3_aa: CASSLGRSSDTQYF; cdr3_nt: TGCGCCAGCAGCTTGGGAAGGTCTTCAGATACGCAGTATTTT
cdr3_length: 11; j_call: TRBJ2-5; clone_size: many; v_call: TRBV21-1; d_call: NA; cdr3_aa: CASSHGDTQYF; cdr3_nt: TGTGCCAGCAGCCATGGAGATACCCAGTACTTC
cdr3_length: 13; j_call: TRBJ2-7; clone_size: few; v_call: TRBV20-1; d_call: NA; cdr3_aa: CSASRRGQYEQYF; cdr3_nt: TGCAGTGCTAGCAGGAGGGGCCAGTACGAGCAGTACTTC
cdr3_length: 18; j_call: TRBJ1-3; clone_size: many; v_call: TRBV3-1; d_call: TRBD1; cdr3_aa: CASSQVHPGQGAWNTIYF; cdr3_nt: TGTGCCAGCAGCCAAGTACACCCCGGACAGGGGGCGTGGAACACCATATATTTT
cdr3_length: 11; j_call: TRBJ1-2; clone_size: NA; v_call: TRBV29-1; d_call: NA; cdr3_aa: CGVGLGNGYTF; cdr3_nt: TGCGGCGTTGGTTTGGGGAATGGCTACACCTTC
cdr3_length: 12; j_call: TRBJ1-2; clone_size: NA; v_call: TRBV7-9; d_call: NA; cdr3_aa: CASSAGRGGYTF; cdr3_nt: TGTGCCAGCAGCGCGGGACGCGGCGGCTACACCTTC
cdr3_length: 14; j_call: TRBJ1-2; clone_size: many; v_call: TRBV21-1; d_call: NA; cdr3_aa: CASSTREGFYGYTF; cdr3_nt: TGTGCCAGCAGCACCCGGGAGGGTTTCTATGGCTACACCTTC
cdr3_length: 13; j_call: TRBJ1-5; clone_size: few; v_call: TRBV29-1; d_call: NA; cdr3_aa: CSVVKESNQPQHF; cdr3_nt: TGCAGCGTTGTAAAGGAGAGCAATCAGCCCCAGCATTTT
cdr3_length: 19; j_call: TRBJ2-6; clone_size: few; v_call: TRBV29-1; d_call: NA; cdr3_aa: CSVLDVRGGKGSGANVLTF; cdr3_nt: TGCAGCGTTTTAGACGTAAGGGGGGGAAAGGGCTCTGGGGCCAACGTCCTGACTTTC
cdr3_length: 15; j_call: TRBJ2-2; clone_size: many; v_call: TRBV7-9; d_call: TRBD1; cdr3_aa: CASSFTGGGTGELFF; cdr3_nt: TGTGCCAGCAGCTTCACAGGGGGCGGAACCGGGGAGCTGTTTTTT
cdr3_length: 14; j_call: TRBJ2-7; clone_size: many; v_call: TRBV5-1; d_call: NA; cdr3_aa: CASSLGGQFHEQYF; cdr3_nt: TGCGCCAGCAGCTTAGGTGGGCAGTTCCACGAGCAGTACTTC
cdr3_length: 14; j_call: TRBJ2-7; clone_size: NA; v_call: TRBV20-1; d_call: TRBD2; cdr3_aa: CSVKPGLGLDEQYF; cdr3_nt: TGCAGTGTTAAACCGGGACTAGGGCTCGACGAGCAGTACTTC